This T cell receptor (beta chain) was identified in a study of OX40 agonist ivuxolimab in advanced cancers. For the study at large: Patients undergoing dose escalation presented with hepatocellular carcinoma, melanoma, renal cell or head and neck cancer. Mean age roughly 65 years, range roughly 20 to 85; 82.7% male. Study-wide results and limits: The work left the antigen specificity of expanded peripheral T cells undetermined.

Method: immunoSEQ multiplex PCR; TCRdb's copy keeps in-frame clones and lacks some. The sample has 35,000 to 55,000 clones, about 88% seen once. Notes on this clone: Antigen: not known.

The CDR3 runs to 13 residues. CDR1 is SGHTA and CDR2 is FQGNSA in the germline V gene. Trimming removed 4 bases from V and 1 base from J, with 7 bases in between. This chain links TRBV7-2 with TRBJ2-5; D is perhaps TRBD2 (5 bases). Source: CD4+ or CD8+ T cells sorted from blood, taken in a trial of the OX40 agonist ivuxolimab. This TCR was sampled from an adult with an advanced solid tumor such as melanoma, head and neck, liver or kidney cancer. In DNA, the CDR3 is TGTGCCAGCAGCTCGACTACCCAAGAGACCCAGTACTTC. The encoded protein is CASSSTTQETQYF. Full variable domain (missing parts from reference TRBV7-2 and TRBJ2-5): GAGVSQSPSNKVTEKGKDVELRCDPISGHTALYWYRQSLGQGLEFLIYFQGNSAPDKSGLPSDRFSAERTGGSVSTLTIQRTQQEDSAVYLCASSSTTQETQYFGPGTRLLVL.